A single sample gave rise to the 14 T cell receptor beta chains below, sequenced in a study of cytomegalovirus exposure and HLA in healthy donors. The PCR contained 60 Vbeta and 13 Jbeta primers. TCRdb's copy holds only in-frame clones and misses some; the assay was immunoSEQ multiplex PCR. Among nearly 110,000 clones listed, roughly 82% were seen once. Sequencing was done on a sample of PBMCs. These receptors all come from a man in his fifties in good health and CMV-seronegative.

Only a few counts were recorded for this clone. The chain carries TRBV7-2 and TRBJ2-1; a weak D match, TRBD2 (6 bases). The CDR3 spans 15 residues. Per the germline V gene, CDR1 is SGHTA and CDR2 is FQGNSA. Deletions cut 5 bases from V and 11 bases from J, with 22 bases between. CDR3 nucleotides: TGTGCCAGCAGCCAAAAAGTCTCCGGGGGTAGTCAGCAGTTCTTC. Residues: CASSQKVSGGSQQFF.

The chain combines TRBV6-1 with TRBJ2-5; D unresolved. CDR3 size: 13 residues. Germline V gene lookup returns CDR1 MNHNS and CDR2 SASEGT. Trimming left V 2 bases short and J 2 bases short, with 6 bases between. The CDR3 nucleotides are TGTGCCAGCAGTGAACAGGTGCAAGAGACCCAGTACTTC. This translates into CASSEQVQETQYF.

The chain joins TRBV5-4 to TRBJ2-7; D not resolved. The germline V gene encodes CDR1 SGHNT and CDR2 YYREEE (reference sequence). V was clipped by 0 bases and J by 12 bases, with 10 bases between them. The CDR3 covers 11 residues. CDR3 sequence: CASSLVPRRYV. CDR3 nucleotides: TGTGCCAGCAGCTTGGTACCCCGGCGGTACGTC.

The chain recombines TRBV27 with TRBJ1-1, with D possibly being TRBD1 (5 bases). Germline lookup yields CDR1 MNHEY and CDR2 SMNVEV (reference sequence). This CDR3 is 14 amino acids long. V was clipped by 3 bases and J by 0 bases, with 8 bases between them. CDR3 sequence: CASSFSTVNTEAFF. CDR3 sequence (DNA): TGTGCCAGCAGTTTCTCGACAGTGAACACTGAAGCTTTCTTT.

The V and J genes are TRBV19 and TRBJ1-5; no clear D gene. The CDR3 consists of 13 residues. Trimming stripped 2 bases from V and 5 bases from J, with 7 bases between. Germline V lookup: CDR1 LNHDA, CDR2 SQIVND (reference sequence). The CDR3 DNA reads TGTGCCAGTAGTATAAACAGTCATCAGCCCCAGCATTTT. Protein sequence: CASSINSHQPQHF.

V gene TRBV7-9 combines with J gene TRBJ2-1, with 10 bases that match TRBD1. V was pared by 5 bases and J by 9 bases, with 13 bases of the junction left unmatched. Germline V gene data show CDR1 as SEHNR and CDR2 as FQNEAQ (reference sequence). The CDR3 runs to 16 residues. The CDR3 DNA reads TGTGCCAGCAGCGCGCCACCGGGACAGGGGTCCGGTGAGCAGTTCTTC. Protein: CASSAPPGQGSGEQFF.

This chain connects TRBV6-6 to TRBJ1-3; 8 nucleotides align to TRBD1. This CDR3 is 15 amino acids long. Germline CDR1 and CDR2: MNHNY and SVGAGI (reference sequence). Germline trimming cut 5 bases from V and 3 bases from J; bases unmatched to any gene: 6. The CDR3 reads CASSRDRQGGNTIYF. For the CDR3, the DNA is TGTGCCAGCAGTAGGGACAGGCAGGGTGGAAACACCATATATTTT.

This chain's CDR3 is CASSVGRRVAPLHF. In nucleotides, the CDR3 is TGCGCCAGCAGCGTGGGACGGAGGGTTGCACCCCTCCACTTT. The chain couples TRBV5-1 to TRBJ1-6; D is perhaps TRBD1 (5 bases). Germline V gives CDR1 SGHRS, CDR2 YFSETQ. Trimming left V 4 bases short and J 11 bases short, with 16 bases between. The CDR3 is made up of 14 amino acids.

This chain uses TRBV10-3 with TRBJ1-1; TRBD1 agrees at 7 bases. With 7 bases clipped from V and 5 bases from J, the junction kept 7 bases outside the gene matches. The CDR3 is made up of 13 amino acids. Germline V gives CDR1 ENHRY, CDR2 SYGVKD. The CDR3 region has the DNA TGTGCCATCACCGCAGACAGGGTAACTGAAGCTTTCTTT. Residues: CAITADRVTEAFF.

The rearrangement joins TRBV28 to TRBJ1-5, with D uncertain. Germline values: CDR1 MDHEN, CDR2 SYDVKM. This CDR3 comprises 13 residues. The ends were cut back, 8 bases at V and 7 bases at J, with 15 bases in the middle. The CDR3 region is CASPDRSGQPQHF. The DNA of the CDR3 is TGTGCCAGCCCAGACCGTTCGGGGCAGCCCCAGCATTTT.

This clone was seen once. The genes are TRBV10-3 and TRBJ2-3; D is perhaps TRBD1 (8 bases). Per the germline V gene, CDR1 is ENHRY and CDR2 is SYGVKD. V lost 8 bases and J lost 0, with 33 bases in between. This CDR3 region has 21 residues. CDR3 region: CAISGTGPSSGGERSTDTQYF. For the CDR3, the DNA is TGTGCCATCTCCGGGACAGGCCCGAGCAGTGGGGGGGAGAGGAGCACAGATACGCAGTATTTT.

The sample holds one count of this clone. The V and J genes are TRBV11-2 and TRBJ2-1; 9 bases are a match to TRBD2. CDR1 and CDR2 (germline): SGHAT, FQNNGV. The CDR3 consists of 19 residues. V shed 3 bases, J shed 0 bases, and the junction held 12 bases outside the gene matches. CDR3 sequence: CASSFGAGGPTNSYNEQFF. In DNA form, the CDR3 reads TGTGCCAGCAGCTTTGGAGCGGGGGGCCCGACCAACTCCTACAATGAGCAGTTCTTC.

This chain joins TRBV6-5 and TRBJ1-5, with D tentatively TRBD1 (6 bases). The CDR3 extends over 14 amino acids. V was shortened by 6 bases and J by 3 bases, with 12 bases between the two germline ends. Germline-derived CDR1 and CDR2 are MNHEY and SVGAGI. The CDR3 protein is CASSRDRFNQPQHF. Here the CDR3 DNA reads TGTGCCAGCAGCCGAGACAGGTTCAATCAGCCCCAGCATTTT.

The chain uses TRBV5-1 and TRBJ1-6; possibly TRBD1 for D (5 bases). Germline V gene data show CDR1 as SGHRS and CDR2 as YFSETQ. The CDR3 runs to 15 residues. The V and J ends lost 2 bases and 2 bases respectively, with 8 bases between them. The CDR3 DNA sequence: TGCGCCAGCAGCTTAACAGGACCCTATAATTCACCCCTCCACTTT. Translating gives CASSLTGPYNSPLHF.